Detailed here is one T cell receptor (beta chain). Antigen specificity is unknown. TCRdb's table, derived via immunoSEQ multiplex PCR, lists solely in-frame clones and lacks some. The sample lists 300,000 to 400,000 clones, over 85% occurring once. V was pared by 1 base and J by 6 bases, with 14 bases between. This CDR3 is 15 amino acids long. The germline CDR1 and CDR2 sequences are MGHRA and YSYEKL. The record originates from a study of brain T cells in children with intractable seizures. Broader study findings: HCMV serostatus was not known, and viral specificity came from CDR3 similarity only. Clones missing pre-surgery may reflect undersampling of that blood sample.

Time point denoted: blood from clinic visit 5 months post-surgery; TSC patient then seizure free. The sequenced cases were selected for having the highest brain T cell transcript signatures. Pre-surgery treatment included at least one anti-epileptic drug. The sequenced sample was peripheral blood, obtained less than 6 months after surgery. This clonotype was obtained from a boy less than two years old with tuberous sclerosis and intractable seizures. This chain joins TRBV4-1 and TRBJ2-3; no clear D gene. The CDR3 DNA reads TGCGCCAGCAGCCAAGGGTACTCCGGGCGGGATACGCAGTATTTT. Protein: CASSQGYSGRDTQYF.